Listed below are T cell receptor beta chains from one sample, sequenced in a study of blood T cell repertoires in COVID-19. TCRdb keeps only in-frame clones here, not all; method: immunoSEQ multiplex PCR. This sample has about 62,000 clones; 86% occur once, and the top ten carry around 1.3%. Specimen: peripheral blood. These TCRs come from a woman of 80 years or more with acute or convalescent COVID-19. Both conserved end residues are part of each CDR3. D genes are given only for firm matches. A row's size may be missing; if present it is once, few, many or a size class.

>TRBV5-5|TRBD1|-|TRBJ1-1
CASSPRQGLNTEAFF
TGTGCCAGCAGCCCCAGACAGGGGTTGAACACTGAAGCTTTCTTT
>TRBV28|-|-|TRBJ2-1
CASTLPGDSYNEQFF
TGTGCCAGCACCCTACCGGGGGACTCCTACAATGAGCAGTTCTTC
>TRBV5-1|-|-|TRBJ1-6
CASSLNAGNSPLHF
TGCGCCAGCAGCTTGAACGCAGGCAATTCACCCCTCCACTTT
>TRBV19|-|once|TRBJ1-5
CATWGGPAKWSNQPQHF
TGTGCCACCTGGGGGGGTCCGGCAAAGTGGAGCAATCAGCCCCAGCATTTT
>TRBV5-1|TRBD1|-|TRBJ2-3
CASSSLTGGTDTQYF
TGCGCCAGCAGCTCCCTGACAGGGGGCACAGATACGCAGTATTTT
>TRBV15|-|-|TRBJ1-2
CATSRQVNVGSSLNYGYTF
TGTGCCACCAGCAGACAGGTCAATGTGGGTTCGAGCCTCAACTATGGCTACACCTTC
>TRBV3-1/TRBV3-2|-|-|TRBJ2-3
CASSQRTDTDTQYF
TGTGCCAGCAGCCAACGGACAGACACAGATACGCAGTATTTT
>TRBV19|TRBD2|-|TRBJ2-1
CASSSGLAGGRYNEQFF
TGTGCCAGTAGTAGTGGACTAGCGGGAGGTAGATACAATGAGCAGTTCTTC
>TRBV5-1|TRBD2|once|TRBJ2-1
CASRAGGPEQFF
TGCGCCAGCAGAGCGGGAGGGCCAGAGCAGTTCTTC
>TRBV19|TRBD1|-|TRBJ1-2
CASSVTGTGINYGYTF
TGTGCCAGTAGTGTGACCGGGACAGGCATTAACTATGGCTACACCTTC
>TRBV2|-|-|TRBJ1-1
CASQWTVTEAFF
TGTGCCAGCCAATGGACAGTGACTGAAGCTTTCTTT
>TRBV10-3|TRBD2|-|TRBJ2-7
CAISQTTGGGSYEQYF
TGTGCCATCAGTCAAACCACTGGCGGGGGATCCTACGAGCAGTACTTC
>TRBV21-1|-|-|TRBJ2-3
CASSPWGGNSRGGTDTQYF
TGTGCCAGCAGCCCCTGGGGCGGGAACAGCCGGGGAGGCACAGATACGCAGTATTTT
>TRBV7-2|TRBD2|-|TRBJ2-3
CASGLGLAGGLRDTQYF
TGTGCCAGCGGCTTGGGGCTAGCGGGGGGGCTTAGAGATACGCAGTATTTT
>TRBV28|-|-|TRBJ2-4
CASSPRRVAKNIQYF
TGTGCCAGCAGTCCGAGACGGGTAGCCAAAAACATTCAGTACTTC
>TRBV19|-|once|TRBJ1-5
CASSIAASRGEQPQHF
TGTGCCAGTAGTATAGCAGCCTCCAGGGGTGAACAGCCCCAGCATTTT
>TRBV2|-|-|TRBJ2-3
CASSLREMTDTQYF
TGTGCCAGCAGTTTACGGGAGATGACAGATACGCAGTATTTT
>TRBV11-2|-|few|TRBJ2-5
CASSLGGTQYF
TGTGCCAGCAGCCTCGGGGGGACCCAGTACTTC
>TRBV19|-|-|TRBJ1-5
CASSISGDWSQPQHF
TGTGCCAGTAGTATCTCGGGGGATTGGAGTCAGCCCCAGCATTTT
>TRBV7-9|-|-|TRBJ1-1
CASSLEGPAFF
TGTGCCAGCAGCTTAGAGGGGCCAGCTTTCTTT
>TRBV15|TRBD1|once|TRBJ2-3
CATSSHTGGDYTQYF
TGTGCCACCAGCAGCCATACAGGGGGCGACTATACGCAGTATTTT
>TRBV6-5|-|-|TRBJ1-4
CASSRGSTNEKLFF
TGTGCCAGCTCCAGGGGATCAACTAATGAAAAACTGTTTTTT
>TRBV4-1|TRBD1|-|TRBJ1-5
CASSQVSDRWAYSNQPQHF
TGCGCCAGCAGCCAAGTTTCGGACAGGTGGGCCTATAGCAATCAGCCCCAGCATTTT
>TRBV7-9|TRBD1|-|TRBJ2-7
CASSARQGRSYEQYF
TGTGCCAGCAGCGCTCGACAGGGACGCTCCTACGAGCAGTACTTC
>TRBV5-4|-|-|TRBJ2-7
CASSLYAGGEQYF
TGTGCCAGCAGCTTGTACGCGGGTGGGGAGCAGTACTTC
>TRBV9|-|-|TRBJ2-7
CASSEGTGGSYEQYF
TGTGCCAGCAGCGAGGGGACCGGGGGCTCCTACGAGCAGTACTTC
>TRBV19|-|-|TRBJ2-1
CASSASPGYEQFF
TGTGCCAGTAGTGCGTCCCCCGGGTATGAGCAGTTCTTC
>TRBV18|-|-|TRBJ1-1
CASSPGKGTEAFF
TGTGCCAGCTCACCGGGGAAGGGGACTGAAGCTTTCTTT
>TRBV27|TRBD2|-|TRBJ2-5
CASSLVPGGRALETQYF
TGTGCCAGCAGTTTGGTTCCCGGCGGGAGGGCCTTAGAGACCCAGTACTTC
>TRBV12-3/TRBV12-4|TRBD1|-|TRBJ1-6
CASSRQGVSPLHF
TGTGCCAGCAGCCGACAGGGCGTTTCACCCCTCCACTTT
>TRBV5-4|-|-|TRBJ2-3
CASSFDERLNTDTQYF
TGTGCCAGCAGCTTCGACGAGCGACTAAACACAGATACGCAGTATTTT
>TRBV5-4|-|few|TRBJ1-1
CASSLEQLTEAFF
TGTGCCAGCAGCTTGGAACAGCTCACTGAAGCTTTCTTT
>TRBV7-9|TRBD1|-|TRBJ2-5
CASSLWFAGGLQETQYF
TGTGCCAGCAGCTTATGGTTTGCAGGGGGCCTCCAAGAGACCCAGTACTTC
>TRBV3-1/TRBV3-2|-|-|TRBJ2-3
CASSQMGQRTDTQYF
TGTGCCAGCAGCCAAATGGGGCAGCGCACAGATACGCAGTATTTT
>TRBV27|-|-|TRBJ2-3
CASSLKGRGSTDTQYF
TGTGCCAGCAGTTTGAAAGGAAGGGGGTCCACAGATACGCAGTATTTT
>TRBV6-2/TRBV6-3|-|-|TRBJ1-5
CASSLFGRGGDQPQHF
TGTGCCAGCAGTTTATTCGGGAGGGGAGGGGATCAGCCCCAGCATTTT
>TRBV19|-|-|TRBJ1-6
CASSPFYYNSPLHF
TGTGCCAGTAGCCCCTTCTATTATAATTCACCCCTCCACTTT
>TRBV13|-|-|TRBJ1-6
CASSYGQHSPLHF
TGTGCCAGCAGCTATGGACAGCATTCACCCCTCCACTTT
>TRBV11-2|-|-|TRBJ2-1
CASSLVASSISYNEQFF
TGTGCCAGCAGCTTAGTAGCTAGCTCTATATCCTACAATGAGCAGTTCTTC
>TRBV18|-|once|TRBJ2-2
CASSLILTTGPNTGELFF
TGTGCCAGCTCCCTCATACTCACCACAGGGCCGAACACCGGGGAGCTGTTTTTT
>TRBV2|TRBD1|-|TRBJ1-5
CASSRTGNNQPQHF
TGTGCCAGCAGCCGGACAGGGAACAATCAGCCCCAGCATTTT
>TRBV6-1|-|-|TRBJ1-5
CASSEGHRHF
TGTGCCAGCAGTGAGGGGCACCGGCATTTT
>TRBV11-1|-|-|TRBJ2-7
CASSLGRQASAEQYF
TGTGCCAGCAGCTTAGGACGTCAGGCGTCTGCCGAGCAGTACTTC
>TRBV28|-|-|TRBJ1-1
CASTKNTEAFF
TGTGCCAGCACCAAGAACACTGAAGCTTTCTTT
>TRBV29-1|-|-|TRBJ2-3
CSVLTEPLTDTQYF
TGCAGCGTCCTGACAGAACCCCTCACAGATACGCAGTATTTT
>TRBV18|TRBD2|-|TRBJ2-7
CASSRLAGGQLSYEQYF
TGTGCCAGCTCACGGCTAGCGGGAGGTCAATTATCCTACGAGCAGTACTTC
>TRBV19|-|-|TRBJ1-5
CASSPTTEGQPQHF
TGTGCCAGTAGCCCCACGACCGAGGGTCAGCCCCAGCATTTT
>TRBV7-3|TRBD1|-|TRBJ1-2
CASSPTSSTGFGYTF
TGTGCCAGCAGCCCCACCTCCTCGACAGGGTTCGGCTACACCTTC
>TRBV4-3|-|-|TRBJ1-1
CASSQEIAGEAFF
TGCGCCAGCAGCCAAGAAATTGCAGGCGAAGCTTTCTTT
>TRBV18|TRBD1|-|TRBJ2-6
CASSPMATGSVFSGANVLTF
TGTGCCAGCTCACCAATGGCGACAGGGTCAGTATTTTCTGGGGCCAACGTCCTGACTTTC
>TRBV7-3|TRBD2|-|TRBJ2-3
CASSLSPLGGGADTQYF
TGTGCCAGCAGCTTAAGCCCACTCGGCGGGGGGGCAGATACGCAGTATTTT
>TRBV19|TRBD1|few|TRBJ1-1
CASMSGTGPNTEAFF
TGTGCCAGTATGAGCGGGACAGGGCCAAACACTGAAGCTTTCTTT
>TRBV12-3/TRBV12-4|-|-|TRBJ1-2
CASSYGQRYGYTF
TGTGCCAGCAGTTATGGACAGCGCTATGGCTACACCTTC
>TRBV19|-|-|TRBJ1-5
CASSYIWSSNQPQHF
TGTGCCAGCTCGTACATCTGGTCTAGCAATCAGCCCCAGCATTTT
>TRBV7-9|-|-|TRBJ1-1
CASSPRGAGGEAFF
TGTGCCAGCAGCCCTCGGGGGGCGGGTGGTGAAGCTTTCTTT
>TRBV5-1|TRBD1|-|TRBJ1-1
CASSLRTGGTEAFF
TGCGCCAGCAGCTTGAGGACAGGCGGCACTGAAGCTTTCTTT